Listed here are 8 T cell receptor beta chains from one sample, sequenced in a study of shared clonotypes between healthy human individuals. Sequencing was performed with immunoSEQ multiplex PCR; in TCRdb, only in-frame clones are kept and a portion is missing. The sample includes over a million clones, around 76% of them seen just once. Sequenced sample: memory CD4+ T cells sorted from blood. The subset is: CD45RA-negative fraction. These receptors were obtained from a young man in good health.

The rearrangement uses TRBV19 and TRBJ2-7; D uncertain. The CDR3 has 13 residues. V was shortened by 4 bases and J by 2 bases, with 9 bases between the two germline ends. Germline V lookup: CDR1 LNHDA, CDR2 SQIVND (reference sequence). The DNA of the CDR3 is TGTGCCAGTAGTAAGGTGTCTGCCTACGAGCAGTACTTC. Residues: CASSKVSAYEQYF.

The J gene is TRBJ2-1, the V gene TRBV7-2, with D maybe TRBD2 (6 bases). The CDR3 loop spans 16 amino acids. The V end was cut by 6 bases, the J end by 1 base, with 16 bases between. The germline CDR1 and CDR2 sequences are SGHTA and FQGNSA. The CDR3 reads CASRLTGTGSYNEQFF. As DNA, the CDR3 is TGTGCCAGCAGGCTCACCGGGACTGGATCCTACAATGAGCAGTTCTTC.

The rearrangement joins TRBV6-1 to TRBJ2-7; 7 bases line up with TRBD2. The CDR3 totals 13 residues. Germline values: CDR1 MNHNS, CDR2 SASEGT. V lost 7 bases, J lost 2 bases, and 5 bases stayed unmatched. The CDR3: CASKSGNPYEQYF. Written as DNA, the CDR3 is TGTGCCAGCAAGAGCGGGAACCCCTACGAGCAGTACTTC.

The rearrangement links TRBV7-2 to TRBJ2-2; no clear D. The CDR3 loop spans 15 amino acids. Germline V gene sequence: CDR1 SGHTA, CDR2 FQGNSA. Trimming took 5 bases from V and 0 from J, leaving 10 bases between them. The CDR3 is CASSLNPTNTGELFF. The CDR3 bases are TGTGCCAGCAGCCTTAACCCTACGAACACCGGGGAGCTGTTTTTT.

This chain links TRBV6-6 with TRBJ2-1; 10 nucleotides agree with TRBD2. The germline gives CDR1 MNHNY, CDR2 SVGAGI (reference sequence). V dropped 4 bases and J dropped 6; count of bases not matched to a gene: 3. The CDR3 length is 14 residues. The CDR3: CASSLAGGLNEQFF. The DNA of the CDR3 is TGTGCCAGCAGTTTAGCGGGGGGCCTCAATGAGCAGTTCTTC.

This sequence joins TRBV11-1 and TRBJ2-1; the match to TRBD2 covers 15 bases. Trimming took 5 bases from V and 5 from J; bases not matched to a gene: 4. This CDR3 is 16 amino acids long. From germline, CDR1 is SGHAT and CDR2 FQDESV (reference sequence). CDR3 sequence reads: CASSTGTSGGHNEQFF. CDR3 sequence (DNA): TGTGCCAGCAGCACCGGGACTAGCGGGGGGCACAATGAGCAGTTCTTC.

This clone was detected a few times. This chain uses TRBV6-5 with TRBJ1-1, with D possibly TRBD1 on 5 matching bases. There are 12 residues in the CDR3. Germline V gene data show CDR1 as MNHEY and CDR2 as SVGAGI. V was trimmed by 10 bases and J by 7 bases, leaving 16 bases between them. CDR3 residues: CATRRFDSEAFF. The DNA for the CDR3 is TGTGCCACCCGCCGGTTCGACAGTGAAGCTTTCTTT.

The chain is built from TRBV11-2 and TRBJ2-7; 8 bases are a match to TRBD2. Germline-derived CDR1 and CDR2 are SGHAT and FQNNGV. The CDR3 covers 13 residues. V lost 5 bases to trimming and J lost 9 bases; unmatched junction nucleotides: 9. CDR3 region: CASSPAGGEGQYF. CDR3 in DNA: TGTGCCAGCAGCCCCGCGGGGGGAGAAGGGCAGTACTTC.